The T cell receptor beta chain described here comes from a study of a mutant IDH1 vaccine in newly diagnosed glioma. Study-level background: The vaccination schedule gave patients eight doses in weeks 1, 3, 5, 7, 11, 15, 19 and 23. Every participant had undergone radiotherapy, temozolomide, or both before, and most underwent both.

After removal of 6 bases from V and 4 bases from J, the junction contained 4 bases not matched to a gene. This CDR3 has 13 amino acids. Germline V gene data show CDR1 as MNHNY and CDR2 as SVGAGI (reference sequence). Time point denoted: week 5, during vaccination. The investigators gave 300 ug of mutant IDH1 20-mer peptide in each vaccine dose, together with topical imiquimod. Here immunoSEQ multiplex PCR was the method, and the copy in TCRdb shows in-frame clones only, minus some. Among about 50,000 clones listed, over 75% were seen once. In this sample, this clone turned up once. The antigen is not known.

The TCR sequence derives from a man aged 45-65 years with glioma. The starting material was PBMCs, obtained from a glioma patient whose treatment included an IDH1 peptide vaccine. The rearrangement joins TRBV6-6 to TRBJ2-5; 8 bases are shared with TRBD1. As DNA, the CDR3 is TGTGCCAGCAGCAATGGACAGGGAGAGACCCAGTACTTC. Translation: CASSNGQGETQYF.